This TCR beta chain came from a study of response to subunit inactivated influenza vaccine. This clonotype was found a few times. Antigen unknown. Each CDR3 protein is one row after TCRdb ran MiXCR on the RT-PCR reads. The repertoire holds 750,000 to 850,000 distinct CDR3 sequences, with about 18% as singletons. Whole-study results and caveats: The authors suggested that every seasonal influenza vaccination recruits few new T cells.

The sequence derives from a man aged 50 to 59 who received an inactivated influenza vaccine. The source was PBMCs from blood, collected 4 to 6 days after vaccination.

CDR3 loop: CASSWSSGSYEQYF. The CDR3 nucleotides are TGTGCCAGCAGCTGGTCTAGCGGAAGTTACGAGCAGTACTTC. The rearrangement joins TRBV11-2 to TRBJ2-7, with 7 bases lining up with TRBD2. The junction had 7 bases not matched to a gene; V was cut back by 4 bases and J by 4 bases. CDR1 and CDR2 from the germline V gene are SGHAT and FQNNGV. CDR3 length equals 14 residues.